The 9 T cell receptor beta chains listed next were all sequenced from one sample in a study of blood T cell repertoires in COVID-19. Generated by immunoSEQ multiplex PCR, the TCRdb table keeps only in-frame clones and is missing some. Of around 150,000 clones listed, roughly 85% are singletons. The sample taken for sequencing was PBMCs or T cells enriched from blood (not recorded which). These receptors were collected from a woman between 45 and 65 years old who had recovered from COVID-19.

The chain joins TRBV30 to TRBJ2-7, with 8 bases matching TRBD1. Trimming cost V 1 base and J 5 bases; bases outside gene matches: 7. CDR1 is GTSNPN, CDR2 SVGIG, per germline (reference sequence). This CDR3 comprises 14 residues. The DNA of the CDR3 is TGTGCCTGGAGTGCCGACAGGGGAATCGACGAGCAGTACTTC. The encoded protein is CAWSADRGIDEQYF.

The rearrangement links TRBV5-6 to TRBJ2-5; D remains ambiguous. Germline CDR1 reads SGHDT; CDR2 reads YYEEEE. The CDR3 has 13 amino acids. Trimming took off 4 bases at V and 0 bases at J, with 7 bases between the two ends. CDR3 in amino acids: CASSPLDQETQYF. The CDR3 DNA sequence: TGTGCCAGCAGCCCCCTAGACCAAGAGACCCAGTACTTC.

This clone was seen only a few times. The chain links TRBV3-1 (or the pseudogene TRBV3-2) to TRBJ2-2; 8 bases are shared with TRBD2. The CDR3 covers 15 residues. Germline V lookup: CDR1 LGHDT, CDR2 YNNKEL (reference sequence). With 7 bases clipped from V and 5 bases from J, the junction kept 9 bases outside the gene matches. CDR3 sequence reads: CASTGGSNATGELFF. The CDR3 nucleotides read TGTGCCAGCACGGGGGGGTCCAACGCTACCGGGGAGCTGTTTTTT.

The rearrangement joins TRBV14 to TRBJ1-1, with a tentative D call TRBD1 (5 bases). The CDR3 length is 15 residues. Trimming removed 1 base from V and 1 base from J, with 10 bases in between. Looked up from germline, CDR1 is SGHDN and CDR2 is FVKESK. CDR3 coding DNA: TGTGCCAGCAGCCAAGGATGGGGCAGGAACACTGAAGCTTTCTTT. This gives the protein CASSQGWGRNTEAFF.

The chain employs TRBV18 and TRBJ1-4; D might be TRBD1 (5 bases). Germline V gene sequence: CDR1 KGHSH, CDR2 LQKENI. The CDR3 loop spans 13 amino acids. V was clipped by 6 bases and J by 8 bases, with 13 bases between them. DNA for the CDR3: TGTGCCAGCTCTAGCGGGGCAAAGGAAAAACTGTTTTTT. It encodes CASSSGAKEKLFF.

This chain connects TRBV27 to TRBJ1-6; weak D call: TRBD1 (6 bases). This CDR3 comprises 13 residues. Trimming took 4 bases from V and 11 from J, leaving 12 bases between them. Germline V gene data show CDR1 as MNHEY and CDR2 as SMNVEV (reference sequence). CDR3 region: CASSYGRGPPLHF. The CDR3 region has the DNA TGTGCCAGCAGTTATGGCAGGGGACCACCCCTCCACTTT.

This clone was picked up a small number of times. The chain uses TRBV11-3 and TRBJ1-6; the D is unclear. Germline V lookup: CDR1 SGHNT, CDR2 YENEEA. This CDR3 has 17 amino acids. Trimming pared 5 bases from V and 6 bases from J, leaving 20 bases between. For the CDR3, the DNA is TGTGCCAGCAGCAGAGAGGATCGAATCCTAACTAATTCACCCCTCCACTTT. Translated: CASSREDRILTNSPLHF.

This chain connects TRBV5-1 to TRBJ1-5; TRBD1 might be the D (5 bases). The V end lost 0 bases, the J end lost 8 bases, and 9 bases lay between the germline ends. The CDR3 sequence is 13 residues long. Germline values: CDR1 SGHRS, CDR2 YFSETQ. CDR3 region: CASSLGQNEPQHF. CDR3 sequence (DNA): TGCGCCAGCAGCTTGGGACAGAATGAGCCCCAGCATTTT.

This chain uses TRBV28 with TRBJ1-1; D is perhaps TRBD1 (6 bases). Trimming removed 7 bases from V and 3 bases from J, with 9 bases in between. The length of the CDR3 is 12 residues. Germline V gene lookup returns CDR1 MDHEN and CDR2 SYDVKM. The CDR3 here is CASTDRYTEAFF. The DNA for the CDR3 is TGTGCCAGCACCGACAGGTACACTGAAGCTTTCTTT.